The clone carrying this T cell receptor beta chain showed up just once. CDR1 MDHEN and CDR2 SYDVKM come from the germline V gene. The CDR3 covers 12 residues. Trimming cost V 6 bases and J 13 bases, with 13 bases left between them. Assay: immunoSEQ multiplex PCR; the TCRdb copy retains only in-frame clones and omits some. The sample carries about 390,000 clones, 87% recorded once. The data are from a study of blood T cell repertoires in COVID-19. In the study overall: T cells, B-cell-depleted T cells, or PBMCs provided the cDNA or gDNA that served as material.

Sequences were obtained from PBMCs or T cells enriched from blood (not recorded which). This clonotype originated in a woman between 45 and 60 years old who had recovered from COVID-19. The V gene is TRBV28, the J gene TRBJ1-6, with D perhaps matching TRBD1 (6 bases). CDR3 loop: CASSPTGRPLHF. The CDR3 coding sequence is TGTGCCAGCAGCCCCACAGGGCGTCCCCTCCACTTT.